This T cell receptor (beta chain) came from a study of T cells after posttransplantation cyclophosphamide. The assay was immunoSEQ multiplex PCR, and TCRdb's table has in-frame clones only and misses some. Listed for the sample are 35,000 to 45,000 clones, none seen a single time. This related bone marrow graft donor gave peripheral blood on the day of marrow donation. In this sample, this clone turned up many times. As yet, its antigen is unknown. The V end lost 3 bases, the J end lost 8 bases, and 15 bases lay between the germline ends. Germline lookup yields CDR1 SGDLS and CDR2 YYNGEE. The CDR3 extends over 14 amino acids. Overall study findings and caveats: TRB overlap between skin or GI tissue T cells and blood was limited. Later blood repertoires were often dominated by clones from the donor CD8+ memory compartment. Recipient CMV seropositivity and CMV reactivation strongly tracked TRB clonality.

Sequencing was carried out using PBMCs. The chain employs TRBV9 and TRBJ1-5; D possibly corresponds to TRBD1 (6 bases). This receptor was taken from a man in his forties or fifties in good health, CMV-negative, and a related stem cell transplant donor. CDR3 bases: TGTGCCAGCAGCGATACAGGGATGGGGAAGCCCCAGCATTTT. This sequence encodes CASSDTGMGKPQHF.